This T cell receptor (beta chain) was sequenced in a study of blood T cell repertoires in COVID-19. Profiling relied on immunoSEQ multiplex PCR, and the TCRdb table lists in-frame clones only, not all of them. The table shows 110,000 or so clones, with 65% to 85% occurring only once. Trimming left V 2 bases short and J 2 bases short, with 15 bases between. The CDR3 contains 15 residues. Germline V gene data show CDR1 as GTSNPN and CDR2 as SVGIG (reference sequence). The source of this sequence is a man aged 50-59 years with acute or convalescent COVID-19. The specimen was peripheral blood. This rearrangement joins TRBV30 to TRBJ1-1; weak D call: TRBD1 (6 bases). CDR3 coding DNA: TGTGCCTGGAGTTATCGGACAGCTTCAAACACTGAAGCTTTCTTT. This codes for CAWSYRTASNTEAFF.